Included here is one T cell receptor beta chain sequence, with context. The sample comes from a study of shared clonotypes between healthy human individuals. Original processing methods: Owing to the provision of junction-only sequences devoid of quality scores by immunoSEQ, filtering differed. Repertoires were generated with immunoSEQ multiplex PCR, while TCRdb's copy carries only in-frame clones and drops some. For V, J and clone size, that table is used; D and trimming come from the DNA. The sample shows about 670,000 clones, 60% to 80% of them seen only once. The material sequenced was memory CD4+ T cells sorted from blood. Subset specified: CD45RA-negative fraction. This receptor was taken from a woman aged 30 to 39 in good health.

CDR3: CASSLVWGAGTEAFF. As DNA, the CDR3 is TGTGCCAGCAGCTTAGTCTGGGGGGCAGGCACTGAAGCTTTCTTT. V and J are TRBV7-2 and TRBJ1-1, with D possibly being TRBD1 (6 bases). V gave up 1 base and J gave up 4 bases, with 13 bases separating them. Per germline, CDR1 SGHTA and CDR2 FQGNSA. This CDR3 is 15 amino acids long.